The clone carrying this T cell receptor (beta chain) turned up a few times. Its antigen is unknown. Amplification yielded TCR beta CDR3 regions, with RNA transcripts as the source. First-round RT-PCR with HTBI primers amplified the TCR CDR3 region. MiXCR, applied by TCRdb to the multiplex PCR reads, yields one record per CDR3 protein. The sample lists about 210,000 distinct CDR3 sequences, around 16% occurring once. The record originates from a study of T cells in Graves' hyperthyroidism and ophthalmopathy. The study's findings and limits: For ophthalmopathy, model prediction preceded onset by a median 6.5 months.

J was trimmed by 4 bases and V by 4 bases; bases with no gene match: 4. Per germline, CDR1 MNHNS and CDR2 SASEGT. The CDR3 extends over 14 amino acids. Using more than 8 ml of fresh peripheral blood, PBMCs were prepared. Sequencing input: blood. The origin of this receptor is a man aged 35-49 years with Graves' hyperthyroidism. The chain is built from TRBV6-1 and TRBJ2-1; 7 bases are a match to TRBD2. CDR3 loop: CASSAGTTYNEQFF. CDR3 DNA sequence: TGTGCCAGCAGTGCCGGGACTACTTACAATGAGCAGTTCTTC.